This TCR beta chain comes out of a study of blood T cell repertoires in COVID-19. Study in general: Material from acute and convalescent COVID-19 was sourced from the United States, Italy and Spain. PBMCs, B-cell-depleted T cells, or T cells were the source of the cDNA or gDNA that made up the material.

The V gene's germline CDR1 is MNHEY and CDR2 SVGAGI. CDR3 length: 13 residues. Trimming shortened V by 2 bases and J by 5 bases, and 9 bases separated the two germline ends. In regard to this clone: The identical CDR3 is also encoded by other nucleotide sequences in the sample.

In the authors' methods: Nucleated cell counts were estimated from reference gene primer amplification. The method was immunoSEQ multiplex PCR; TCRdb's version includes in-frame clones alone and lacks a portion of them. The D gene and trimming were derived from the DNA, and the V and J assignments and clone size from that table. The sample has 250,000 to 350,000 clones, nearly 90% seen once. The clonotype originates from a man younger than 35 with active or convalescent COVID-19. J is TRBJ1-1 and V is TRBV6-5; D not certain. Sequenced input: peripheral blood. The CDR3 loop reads CASSYLPGTEAFF. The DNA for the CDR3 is TGTGCCAGCAGTTACCTACCGGGTACTGAAGCTTTCTTT.